The clone carrying this TCR beta chain was counted between two and nine times. Time point noted: newly diagnosed GD, antithyroid drugs for less than 3 months. Scientists built the TCR library using RNA that was extracted from PBMCs. HTBI primers from iRepertoire and Arm-PCR of CDR3 regions yielded the TCR beta libraries. MiXCR, run by TCRdb on the multiplex PCR reads, gives a single entry per CDR3 protein. The sample shows almost 450,000 distinct CDR3 sequences, about a sixth of them seen only once. The data belong to a study of regulatory T cells in long-lasting Graves disease. Germline CDR1 and CDR2: SQVTM and ANQGSEA. The junction had 16 bases not matched to a gene; V was cut back by 7 bases and J by 2 bases. This CDR3 contains 16 residues. The same specimen was also included in a second study, on T cells in Graves' hyperthyroidism and ophthalmopathy.

This receptor was obtained from a woman in her thirties with Graves disease. Specimen: peripheral blood mononuclear cells (PBMCs), collected at new diagnosis, from a patient treated with antithyroid drugs. The gene calls are TRBV29-1 and TRBJ2-7, with 8 bases aligning to TRBD1. The CDR3 is CSARTGPPNDTYEQYF. CDR3 DNA: TGCAGCGCCAGGACAGGGCCCCCGAATGACACCTACGAGCAGTACTTC.